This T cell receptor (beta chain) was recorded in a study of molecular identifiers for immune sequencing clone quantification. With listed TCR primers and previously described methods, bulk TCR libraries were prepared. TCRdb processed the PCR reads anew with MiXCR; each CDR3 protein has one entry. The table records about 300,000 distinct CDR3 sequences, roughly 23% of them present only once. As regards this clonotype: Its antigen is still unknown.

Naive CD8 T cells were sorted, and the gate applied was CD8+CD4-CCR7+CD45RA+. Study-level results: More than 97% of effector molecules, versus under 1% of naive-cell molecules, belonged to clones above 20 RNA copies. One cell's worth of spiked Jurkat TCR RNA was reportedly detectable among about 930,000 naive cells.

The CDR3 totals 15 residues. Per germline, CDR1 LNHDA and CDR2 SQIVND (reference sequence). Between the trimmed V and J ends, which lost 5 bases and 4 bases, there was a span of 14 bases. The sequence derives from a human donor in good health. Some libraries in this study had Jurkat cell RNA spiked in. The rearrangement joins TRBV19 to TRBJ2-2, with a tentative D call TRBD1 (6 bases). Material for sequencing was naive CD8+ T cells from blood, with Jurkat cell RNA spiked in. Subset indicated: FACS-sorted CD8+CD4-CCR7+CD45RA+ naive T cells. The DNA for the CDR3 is TGTGCCAGTAGTGTAATGGACAGTTTCACCGGGGAGCTGTTTTTT. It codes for CASSVMDSFTGELFF.